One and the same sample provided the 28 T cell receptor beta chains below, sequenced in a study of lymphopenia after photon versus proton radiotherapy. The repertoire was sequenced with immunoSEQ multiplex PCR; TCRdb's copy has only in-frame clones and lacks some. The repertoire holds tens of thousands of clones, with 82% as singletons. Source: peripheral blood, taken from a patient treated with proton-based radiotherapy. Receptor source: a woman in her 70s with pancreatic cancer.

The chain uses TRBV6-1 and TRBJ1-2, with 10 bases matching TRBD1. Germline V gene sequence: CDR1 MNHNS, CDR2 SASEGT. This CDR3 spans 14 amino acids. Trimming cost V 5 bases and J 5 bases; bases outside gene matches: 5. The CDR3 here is CASSRGQGGYGYTF. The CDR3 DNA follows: TGTGCCAGCAGTCGAGGACAGGGGGGTTATGGCTACACCTTC.

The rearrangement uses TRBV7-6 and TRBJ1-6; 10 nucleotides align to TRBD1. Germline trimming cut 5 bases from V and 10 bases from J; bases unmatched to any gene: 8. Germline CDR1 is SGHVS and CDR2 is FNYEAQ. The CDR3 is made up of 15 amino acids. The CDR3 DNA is TGTGCCAGCAGCCCAGGACAGGGGGAATCGTCACCCCTCCACTTT. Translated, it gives CASSPGQGESSPLHF.

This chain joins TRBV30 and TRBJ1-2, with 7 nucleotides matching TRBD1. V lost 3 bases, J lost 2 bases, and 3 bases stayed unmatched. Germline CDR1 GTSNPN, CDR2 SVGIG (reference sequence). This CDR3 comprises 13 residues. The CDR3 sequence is CAWSTQGNYGYTF. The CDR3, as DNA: TGTGCCTGGAGCACACAGGGGAACTATGGCTACACCTTC. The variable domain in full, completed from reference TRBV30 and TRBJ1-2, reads SQTIHQWPATLVQPVGSPLSLECTVEGTSNPNLYWYRQAAGRGLQLLFYSVGIGQISSEVPQNLSASRPQDRQFILSSKKLLLSDSGFYLCAWSTQGNYGYTFGSGTRLTVV.

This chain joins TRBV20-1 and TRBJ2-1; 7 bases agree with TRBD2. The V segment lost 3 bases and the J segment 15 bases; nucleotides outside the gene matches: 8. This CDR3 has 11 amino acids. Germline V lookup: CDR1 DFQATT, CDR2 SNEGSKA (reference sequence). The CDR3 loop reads CSASGGETPFF. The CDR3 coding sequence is TGCAGTGCTAGTGGGGGGGAGACTCCGTTCTTC.

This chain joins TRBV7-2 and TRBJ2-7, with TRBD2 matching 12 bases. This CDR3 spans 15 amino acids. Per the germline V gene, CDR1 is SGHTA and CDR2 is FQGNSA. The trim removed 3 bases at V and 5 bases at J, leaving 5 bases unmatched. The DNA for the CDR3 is TGTGCCAGCAGCTTTCAGACTAGCGGGAGAAACGAGCAGTACTTC. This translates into CASSFQTSGRNEQYF.

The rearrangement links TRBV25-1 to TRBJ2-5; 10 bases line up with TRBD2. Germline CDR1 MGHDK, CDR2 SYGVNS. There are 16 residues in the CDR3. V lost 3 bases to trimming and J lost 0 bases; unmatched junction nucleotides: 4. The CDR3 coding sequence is TGTGCCAGCAGTGAGAGGACTAGCGGTTACCAAGAGACCCAGTACTTC. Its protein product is CASSERTSGYQETQYF. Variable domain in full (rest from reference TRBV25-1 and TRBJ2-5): EADIYQTPRYLVIGTGKKITLECSQTMGHDKMYWYQQDPGMELHLIHYSYGVNSTEKGDLSSESTVSRIRTEHFPLTLESARPSHTSQYLCASSERTSGYQETQYFGPGTRLLVL.

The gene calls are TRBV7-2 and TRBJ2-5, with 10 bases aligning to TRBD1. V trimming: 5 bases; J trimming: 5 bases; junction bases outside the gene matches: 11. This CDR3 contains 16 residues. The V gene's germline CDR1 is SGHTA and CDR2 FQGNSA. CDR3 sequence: CASSRRQGQGGETQYF. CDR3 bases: TGTGCCAGCAGCCGACGACAAGGACAGGGGGGCGAGACCCAGTACTTC.

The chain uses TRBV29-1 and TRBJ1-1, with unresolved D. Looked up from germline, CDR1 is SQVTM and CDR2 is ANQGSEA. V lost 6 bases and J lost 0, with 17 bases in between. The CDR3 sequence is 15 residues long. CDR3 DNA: TGCAGCGTGCGCGCGACCAGTACGGTGAACACTGAAGCTTTCTTT. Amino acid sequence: CSVRATSTVNTEAFF.

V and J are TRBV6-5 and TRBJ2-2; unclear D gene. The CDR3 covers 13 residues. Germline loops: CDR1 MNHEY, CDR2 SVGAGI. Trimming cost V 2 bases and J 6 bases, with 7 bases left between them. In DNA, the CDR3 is TGTGCCAGCAGTTACCTCCTGGCCGGGGAGCTGTTTTTT. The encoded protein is CASSYLLAGELFF.

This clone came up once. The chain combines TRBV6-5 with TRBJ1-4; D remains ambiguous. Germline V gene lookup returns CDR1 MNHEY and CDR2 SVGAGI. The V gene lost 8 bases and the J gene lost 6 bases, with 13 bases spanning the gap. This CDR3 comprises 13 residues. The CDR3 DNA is TGTGCCAGCCGGGAGTGGACGGATGAAAAACTGTTTTTT. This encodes CASREWTDEKLFF.

CDR3 DNA: TGCACCAGCAGCCAAGAAGGGGTGGCGTCATTTTCGACAGATACGCAGTATTTT. It is translated as CTSSQEGVASFSTDTQYF. The J gene is TRBJ2-3, the V gene TRBV1; the DNA was not used to check the table's D call, TRBD1. TRBV1 is labeled a pseudogene. CDR3 size: 18 residues.

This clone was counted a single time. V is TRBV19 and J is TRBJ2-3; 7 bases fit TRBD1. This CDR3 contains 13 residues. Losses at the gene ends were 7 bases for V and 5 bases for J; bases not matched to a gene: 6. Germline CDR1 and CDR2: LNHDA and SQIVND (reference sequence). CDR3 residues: CASTTDRKDTQYF. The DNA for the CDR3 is TGTGCCAGTACCACGGACAGGAAAGATACGCAGTATTTT. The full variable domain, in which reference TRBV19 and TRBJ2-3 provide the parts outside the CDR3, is DGGITQSPKYLFRKEGQNVTLSCEQNLNHDAMYWYRQDPGQGLRLIYYSQIVNDFQKGDIAEGYSVSREKKESFPLTVTSAQKNPTAFYLCASTTDRKDTQYFGPGTRLTVL.

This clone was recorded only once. CDR3 nucleotides: TGCAGCGTTGAAAACGGAGGAGGTACGCAGTATTTT. It is translated as CSVENGGGTQYF. The gene calls are TRBV29-1 and TRBJ2-3; D might be TRBD2 (5 bases). V was clipped by 2 bases and J by 8 bases, with 11 bases between them. Germline V CDR1 and CDR2: SQVTM, ANQGSEA. This CDR3 has 12 residues.

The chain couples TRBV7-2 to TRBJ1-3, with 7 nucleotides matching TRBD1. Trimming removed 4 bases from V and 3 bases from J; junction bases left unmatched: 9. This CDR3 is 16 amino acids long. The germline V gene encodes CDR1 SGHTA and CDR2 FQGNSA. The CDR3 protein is CASSSHDRAFGNTIYF. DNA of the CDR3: TGTGCCAGCAGCTCACACGACAGGGCGTTTGGAAACACCATATATTTT.

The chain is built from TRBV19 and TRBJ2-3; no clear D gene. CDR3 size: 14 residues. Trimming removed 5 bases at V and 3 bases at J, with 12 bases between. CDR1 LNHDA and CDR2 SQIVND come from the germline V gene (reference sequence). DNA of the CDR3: TGTGCCAGTAGTGTTATAGGGATTACAGATACGCAGTATTTT. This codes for CASSVIGITDTQYF.

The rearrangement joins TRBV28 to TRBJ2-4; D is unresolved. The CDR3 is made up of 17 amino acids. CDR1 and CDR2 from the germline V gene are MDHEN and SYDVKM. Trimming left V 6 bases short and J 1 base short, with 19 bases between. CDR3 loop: CASSQPGRTYAKNIQYF. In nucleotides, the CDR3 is TGTGCCAGCAGCCAACCTGGACGGACCTACGCCAAAAACATTCAGTACTTC.

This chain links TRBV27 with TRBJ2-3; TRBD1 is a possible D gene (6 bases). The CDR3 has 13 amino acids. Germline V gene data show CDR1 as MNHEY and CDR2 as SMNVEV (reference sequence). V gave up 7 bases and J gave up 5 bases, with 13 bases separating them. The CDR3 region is CASTQGRGDTQYF. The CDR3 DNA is TGTGCCAGCACACAGGGTCGGGGAGATACGCAGTATTTT.

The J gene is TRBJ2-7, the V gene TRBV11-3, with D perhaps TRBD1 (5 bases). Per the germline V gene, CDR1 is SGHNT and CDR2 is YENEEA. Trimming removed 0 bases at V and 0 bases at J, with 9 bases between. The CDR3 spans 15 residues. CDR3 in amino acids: CASSLETASSYEQYF. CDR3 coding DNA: TGTGCCAGCAGCTTAGAGACAGCCTCCTCCTACGAGCAGTACTTC.

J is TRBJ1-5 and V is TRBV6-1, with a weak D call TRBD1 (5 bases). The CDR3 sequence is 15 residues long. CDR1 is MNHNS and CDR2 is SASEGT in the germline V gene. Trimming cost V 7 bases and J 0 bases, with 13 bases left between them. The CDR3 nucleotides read TGTGCCAGCAATGGGGGGGGGTTTAGCAATCAGCCCCAGCATTTT. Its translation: CASNGGGFSNQPQHF.

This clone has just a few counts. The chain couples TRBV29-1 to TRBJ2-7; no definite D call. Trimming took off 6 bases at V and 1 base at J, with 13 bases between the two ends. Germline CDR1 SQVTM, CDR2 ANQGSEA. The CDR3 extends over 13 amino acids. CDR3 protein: CSVVRPGSYEQYF. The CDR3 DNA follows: TGCAGCGTAGTTAGACCGGGTTCCTACGAGCAGTACTTC.

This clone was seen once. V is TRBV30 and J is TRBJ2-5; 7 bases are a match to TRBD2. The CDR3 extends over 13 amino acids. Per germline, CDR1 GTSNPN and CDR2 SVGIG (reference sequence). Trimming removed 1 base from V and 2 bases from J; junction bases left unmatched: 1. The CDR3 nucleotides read TGTGCCTGGAGTGGGGGGGGGCAAGAGACCCAGTACTTC. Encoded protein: CAWSGGGQETQYF. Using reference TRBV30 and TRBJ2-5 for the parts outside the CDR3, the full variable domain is SQTIHQWPATLVQPVGSPLSLECTVEGTSNPNLYWYRQAAGRGLQLLFYSVGIGQISSEVPQNLSASRPQDRQFILSSKKLLLSDSGFYLCAWSGGGQETQYFGPGTRLLVL.

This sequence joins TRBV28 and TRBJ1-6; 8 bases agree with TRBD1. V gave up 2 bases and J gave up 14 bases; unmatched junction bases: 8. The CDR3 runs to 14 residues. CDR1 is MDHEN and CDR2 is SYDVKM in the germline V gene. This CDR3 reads CASSLEQGVSSLHF. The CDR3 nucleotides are TGTGCCAGCAGTTTAGAACAGGGGGTGTCTTCCCTCCACTTT.

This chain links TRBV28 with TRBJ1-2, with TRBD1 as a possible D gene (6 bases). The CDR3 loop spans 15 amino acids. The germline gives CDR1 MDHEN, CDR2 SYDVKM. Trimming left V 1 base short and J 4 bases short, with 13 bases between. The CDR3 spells CASSLFGGQVYGYTF. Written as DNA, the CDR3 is TGTGCCAGCAGTTTATTCGGGGGGCAAGTCTATGGCTACACCTTC.

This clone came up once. The CDR3 loop is CASSLDGGTNEKLFF. CDR3 nucleotide sequence: TGTGCCAGCAGCTTAGATGGGGGAACTAATGAAAAACTGTTTTTT. V and J are TRBV7-8 and TRBJ1-4; a possible D gene is TRBD1 (5 bases). There are 15 residues in the CDR3. Germline V gene sequence: CDR1 SGHVS, CDR2 FQNEAQ. The V end lost 1 base, the J end lost 1 base, and 7 bases lay between the germline ends.

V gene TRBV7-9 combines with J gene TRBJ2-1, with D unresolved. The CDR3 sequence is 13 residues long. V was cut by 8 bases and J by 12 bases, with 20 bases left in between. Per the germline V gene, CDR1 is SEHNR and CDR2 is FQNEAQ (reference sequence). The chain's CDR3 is CASEDITESRQFF. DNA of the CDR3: TGTGCCAGCGAGGATATTACGGAATCTCGGCAGTTCTTC.

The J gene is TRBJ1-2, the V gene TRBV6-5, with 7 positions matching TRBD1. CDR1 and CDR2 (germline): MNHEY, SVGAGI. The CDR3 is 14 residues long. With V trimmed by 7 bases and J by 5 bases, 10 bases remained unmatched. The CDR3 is CASTSGYRGYGYTF. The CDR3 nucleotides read TGTGCCAGCACCTCGGGGTACAGGGGATATGGCTACACCTTC.

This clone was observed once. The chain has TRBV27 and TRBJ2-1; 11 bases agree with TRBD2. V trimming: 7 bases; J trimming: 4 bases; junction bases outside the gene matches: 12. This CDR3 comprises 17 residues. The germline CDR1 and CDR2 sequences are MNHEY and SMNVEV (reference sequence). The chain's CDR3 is CASTGVGGLAEYNEQFF. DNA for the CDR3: TGTGCCAGCACTGGGGTTGGGGGACTAGCGGAATACAATGAGCAGTTCTTC.

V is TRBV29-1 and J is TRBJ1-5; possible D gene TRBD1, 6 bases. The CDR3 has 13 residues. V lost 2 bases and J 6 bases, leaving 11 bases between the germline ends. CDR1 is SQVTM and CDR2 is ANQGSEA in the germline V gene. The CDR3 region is CSVEIGGGQPQHF. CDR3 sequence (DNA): TGCAGCGTTGAAATAGGGGGGGGTCAGCCCCAGCATTTT.